These 28 T cell receptor beta chains were sequenced from one sample in a study of blood T cell repertoires in COVID-19. Profiled with immunoSEQ multiplex PCR; TCRdb holds only in-frame clones, not every one. The data contain roughly 110,000 clones, roughly 88% of them seen just once; the ten biggest clones take up around 7%. The sequenced sample consisted of peripheral blood. The receptors shown here come from a man aged 45-65 years with active or convalescent COVID-19.

The chain couples TRBV14 to TRBJ1-1, with 8 positions matching TRBD1. The CDR3 totals 14 residues. V lost 0 bases and J lost 4; bases outside the gene matches: 1. Per germline, CDR1 SGHDN and CDR2 FVKESK. DNA for the CDR3: TGTGCCAGCAGCCAAGAACAGGGGGTCACTGAAGCTTTCTTT. As protein: CASSQEQGVTEAFF.

This clone was found once. The rearrangement joins TRBV7-9 to TRBJ2-5; D remains ambiguous. The CDR3 extends over 14 amino acids. Trimming took off 5 bases at V and 1 base at J, with 11 bases between the two ends. CDR1 SEHNR and CDR2 FQNEAQ come from the germline V gene (reference sequence). Here the CDR3 reads CASSTNTFQETQYF. The CDR3 DNA sequence: TGTGCCAGCAGCACAAACACCTTCCAAGAGACCCAGTACTTC.

The chain is built from TRBV27 and TRBJ2-3, with D perhaps TRBD2 (5 bases). Trimming removed 6 bases at V and 3 bases at J, with 10 bases between. The CDR3 spans 13 residues. The germline V gene has CDR1 MNHEY and CDR2 SMNVEV (reference sequence). This CDR3 reads CASRNPGTDTQYF. In DNA, the CDR3 is TGTGCCAGCAGGAACCCGGGGACAGATACGCAGTATTTT.

The chain joins TRBV6-5 to TRBJ1-2; possibly TRBD1 for D (6 bases). The V gene's germline CDR1 is MNHEY and CDR2 SVGAGI. Trimming removed 0 bases from V and 4 bases from J, with 6 bases in between. This CDR3 is 13 amino acids long. The CDR3 coding sequence is TGTGCCAGCAGTTACTCGACAGGCTATGGCTACACCTTC. As protein: CASSYSTGYGYTF.

In its sample, this clone was seen once. This chain links TRBV30 with TRBJ1-1; possible D gene TRBD1, 5 bases. The CDR3 length is 13 residues. Trimming took 2 bases from V and 6 from J, leaving 13 bases between them. Germline assignment: CDR1 GTSNPN and CDR2 SVGIG (reference sequence). CDR3 sequence reads: CAWSNAGYSEAFF. CDR3 nucleotide sequence: TGTGCCTGGAGTAACGCAGGGTACTCTGAAGCTTTCTTT.

The chain is built from TRBV10-2 and TRBJ1-2, with TRBD1 as a possible D gene (6 bases). This CDR3 is 13 amino acids long. Germline V CDR1 and CDR2: WSHSY, SAAADI. V lost 9 bases and J lost 2, with 13 bases in between. CDR3 loop: CASTAGENYGYTF. The CDR3 DNA is TGCGCCAGTACAGCAGGGGAAAACTATGGCTACACCTTC.

The chain employs TRBV19 and TRBJ2-3; TRBD2 is a possible D gene (5 bases). Per the germline V gene, CDR1 is LNHDA and CDR2 is SQIVND (reference sequence). The V gene lost 4 bases and the J gene lost 6 bases, with 5 bases spanning the gap. This CDR3 contains 11 residues. CDR3 coding DNA: TGTGCCAGTAGTAGCGGGGATACGCAGTATTTT. Its translation is CASSSGDTQYF.

The genes are TRBV12-3 or TRBV12-4 and TRBJ1-2; 7 bases are a match to TRBD1. V was pared by 3 bases and J by 14 bases, with 6 bases of the junction left unmatched. This CDR3 contains 11 residues. The CDR3 region has the DNA TGTGCCAGCAGTTTTTTCGACAGGGAAACCTTC. Residues: CASSFFDRETF.

V gene TRBV5-5 combines with J gene TRBJ1-2; D remains ambiguous. Trimming removed 0 bases at V and 0 bases at J, with 12 bases between. Germline-derived CDR1 and CDR2 are SGHKS and YYEKEE (reference sequence). CDR3 length: 16 amino acids. CDR3 protein: CASSLDYSPSNYGYTF. CDR3 sequence (DNA): TGTGCCAGCAGCTTGGATTACAGCCCATCTAACTATGGCTACACCTTC.

The chain carries TRBV5-8 and TRBJ2-6; D gene uncertain. Trimming removed 2 bases from V and 4 bases from J, with 10 bases in between. Germline V CDR1 and CDR2: SGHTS, YDEGEE. The CDR3 contains 15 residues. Written as DNA, the CDR3 is TGTGCCAGCAGCTTTGGAGCGCTCGGGGCCAACGTCCTGACTTTC. Residues: CASSFGALGANVLTF.

This clone appeared a single time. The J gene is TRBJ2-3, the V gene TRBV18; D is unclear. The CDR3 has 12 amino acids. Trimming removed 6 bases at V and 5 bases at J, with 9 bases between. Germline lookup yields CDR1 KGHSH and CDR2 LQKENI. The CDR3 region has the DNA TGTGCCAGCTCTCCTTCGGGAGATACGCAGTATTTT. Amino acids: CASSPSGDTQYF.

In this sample, this clone turned up once. This same CDR3 is encoded by further DNA sequences in the sample. V usage is TRBV5-1 and J usage is TRBJ1-1; no reliable D call. The germline V and J ends were trimmed by 0 bases and 1 base, with 7 bases remaining between them. CDR3 size: 14 residues. Germline V gene lookup returns CDR1 SGHRS and CDR2 YFSETQ. CDR3 region: CASSLATGNTEAFF. CDR3 DNA: TGCGCCAGCAGCTTGGCCACGGGGAACACTGAAGCTTTCTTT. The complete variable domain, with remaining parts taken from reference TRBV5-1 and TRBJ1-1, reads KAGVTQTPRYLIKTRGQQVTLSCSPISGHRSVSWYQQTPGQGLQFLFEYFSETQRNKGNFPGRFSGRQFSNSRSEMNVSTLELGDSALYLCASSLATGNTEAFFGQGTRLTVV.

The J gene is TRBJ2-1, the V gene TRBV30; D gene ambiguous. The CDR3 loop spans 14 amino acids. The V end was cut by 1 base, the J end by 9 bases, with 16 bases between. The germline V gene encodes CDR1 GTSNPN and CDR2 SVGIG (reference sequence). The DNA for the CDR3 is TGTGCCTGGAGTGAGTCTAGTTATCGATTTGAGCAGTTCTTC. Protein sequence: CAWSESSYRFEQFF. The whole variable domain, remainder taken from reference TRBV30 and TRBJ2-1, is SQTIHQWPATLVQPVGSPLSLECTVEGTSNPNLYWYRQAAGRGLQLLFYSVGIGQISSEVPQNLSASRPQDRQFILSSKKLLLSDSGFYLCAWSESSYRFEQFFGPGTRLTVL.

As DNA, the CDR3 is TGTGCCAGCTCAGCAGGGACAAATGCCTACAATGAGCAGTTCTTC. Translated, it gives CASSAGTNAYNEQFF. V usage is TRBV18 and J usage is TRBJ2-1; D is possibly TRBD1 (6 bases). The CDR3 is made up of 15 amino acids. The V gene lost 5 bases and the J gene lost 2 bases, with 13 bases spanning the gap. The germline CDR1 and CDR2 sequences are KGHSH and LQKENI.

The chain couples TRBV5-8 to TRBJ2-3; maybe TRBD2 (5 bases). This CDR3 spans 14 amino acids. Trimming removed 2 bases at V and 1 base at J, with 8 bases between. Per the germline V gene, CDR1 is SGHTS and CDR2 is YDEGEE. The CDR3 nucleotides read TGTGCCAGCAGCTTTGGACTCCGCACAGATACGCAGTATTTT. It translates to CASSFGLRTDTQYF.

This chain connects TRBV7-2 to TRBJ1-1; 7 nucleotides align to TRBD1. CDR1 and CDR2 from the germline V gene are SGHTA and FQGNSA. The V gene end was trimmed by 2 bases and the J gene end by 1 base; junction bases not matched to a gene: 4. The CDR3 loop spans 15 amino acids. The CDR3 DNA sequence: TGTGCCAGCAGCTTATGGGGACAGAAGAACACTGAAGCTTTCTTT. It is translated as CASSLWGQKNTEAFF.

This clone was seen more than once but under ten times. The V gene is TRBV15, the J gene TRBJ1-5; no firm D call. V lost 0 bases and J 12 bases, leaving 9 bases between the germline ends. Germline assignment: CDR1 LNHNV and CDR2 YYDKDF (reference sequence). This CDR3 has 12 residues. The CDR3 DNA sequence: TGTGCCACCAGCAGAGAAGGGAGGTTCCAGCATTTT. Its protein is CATSREGRFQHF.

The chain employs TRBV2 and TRBJ2-3; the match to TRBD2 covers 13 bases. Germline trimming cut 2 bases from V and 1 base from J; bases unmatched to any gene: 3. Looked up from germline, CDR1 is SNHLY and CDR2 is FYNNEI. This CDR3 is 17 amino acids long. The DNA for the CDR3 is TGTGCCAGCAGTGAAACAGGACTAGCGGGGGGCACAGATACGCAGTATTTT. Protein sequence: CASSETGLAGGTDTQYF.

The rearrangement joins TRBV3-1 (or the pseudogene TRBV3-2) to TRBJ2-5; 7 nucleotides match TRBD2. Germline assignment: CDR1 LGHDT and CDR2 YNNKEL (reference sequence). Trimming took 1 base from V and 5 from J; bases not matched to a gene: 13. The CDR3 is 17 residues long. CDR3 in amino acids: CASSQGGFAGVRETQYF. Written as DNA, the CDR3 is TGTGCCAGCAGCCAAGGCGGATTTGCGGGAGTACGGGAGACCCAGTACTTC.

V is TRBV5-6 and J is TRBJ2-3, with D possibly TRBD2 on 6 matching bases. This CDR3 comprises 15 residues. Per germline, CDR1 SGHDT and CDR2 YYEEEE. The V gene lost 0 bases and the J gene lost 3 bases, with 11 bases spanning the gap. The CDR3 loop is CASSLGRDRTDTQYF. CDR3 nucleotides: TGTGCCAGCAGCTTGGGGCGGGACCGTACAGATACGCAGTATTTT.

The rearrangement uses TRBV7-9 and TRBJ2-1, with TRBD1 matching over 7 bases. The CDR3 extends over 16 amino acids. Per the germline V gene, CDR1 is SEHNR and CDR2 is FQNEAQ (reference sequence). J gave up 6 bases and V 0 bases, and 8 bases lay outside the gene matches. The DNA of the CDR3 is TGTGCCAGCAGCTTAGCGTTCCGGACAGGCCGCAATGAGCAGTTCTTC. Translation: CASSLAFRTGRNEQFF.

V usage is TRBV18 and J usage is TRBJ2-1; 8 bases match TRBD2. From germline, CDR1 is KGHSH and CDR2 LQKENI. The CDR3 has 17 amino acids. V lost 1 base and J lost 9; bases outside the gene matches: 14. The CDR3 DNA reads as TGTGCCAGCTCACCACGATCAATAAGGACTAGCCAATCTGAGCAGTTCTTC. Translation: CASSPRSIRTSQSEQFF.

The chain joins TRBV18 to TRBJ1-6, with D possibly TRBD1 on 6 matching bases. V shed 4 bases and J shed 0 bases, with 19 bases lying between them. This CDR3 is built from 19 residues. Germline CDR1 KGHSH, CDR2 LQKENI. CDR3 sequence: CASSRRKSGEDSYNSPLHF. Here the CDR3 DNA reads TGTGCCAGCTCACGGCGGAAATCAGGGGAAGACTCCTATAATTCACCCCTCCACTTT.

CDR3 region: CASSSSAGQFF. The CDR3 nucleotides are TGTGCCAGCAGCTCCTCCGCAGGGCAGTTCTTC. The chain links TRBV7-9 to TRBJ2-1; no clear D gene. V lost 4 bases, J lost 12 bases, and 10 bases lay in between. Germline V gene sequence: CDR1 SEHNR, CDR2 FQNEAQ (reference sequence). CDR3 size: 11 residues.

The J gene is TRBJ1-4, the V gene TRBV4-2; D is unclear. Germline lookup yields CDR1 LGHNA and CDR2 YNFKEQ. With 0 bases removed from V and 9 bases from J, the gap between germline ends came to 11 bases. This CDR3 contains 14 residues. The CDR3 reads CASSQDPGWQKLFF. The CDR3 DNA sequence: TGTGCCAGCAGCCAAGATCCAGGCTGGCAAAAACTGTTTTTT.

The J gene is TRBJ2-7, the V gene TRBV13; 7 bases agree with TRBD2. Per the germline V gene, CDR1 is PRHDT and CDR2 is FYEKMQ (reference sequence). After removal of 3 bases from V and 6 bases from J, the junction contained 5 bases not matched to a gene. The CDR3 totals 13 residues. The CDR3 bases are TGTGCCAGCAGCTTGGGCGGGAGTGGCGAGCAGTACTTC. It encodes CASSLGGSGEQYF.

DNA for the CDR3: TGTGCCAGCAGCTTGGGGCGGACTAGCTACGAGCAGTACTTC. This encodes CASSLGRTSYEQYF. The chain carries TRBV5-8 and TRBJ2-7; TRBD2 matches at 7 bases. The V gene's germline CDR1 is SGHTS and CDR2 YDEGEE. Trimming cost V 0 bases and J 3 bases; bases outside gene matches: 3. The CDR3 sequence is 14 residues long. Complete variable domain (other parts from reference TRBV5-8 and TRBJ2-7): EAGVTQSPTHLIKTRGQQATLRCSPISGHTSVYWYQQALGLGLQFLLWYDEGEERNRGNFPPRFSGRQFPNYSSELNVNALELEDSALYLCASSLGRTSYEQYFGPGTRLTVT.

A single count supports this clone. The J gene is TRBJ2-1, the V gene TRBV24-1; 7 nucleotides match TRBD1. Germline values: CDR1 KGHDR, CDR2 SFDVKD. Losses at the gene ends were 3 bases for V and 8 bases for J; bases not matched to a gene: 15. The CDR3 extends over 17 amino acids. The CDR3 loop reads CATSDRRGGGFIDEQFF. DNA of the CDR3: TGTGCCACCAGTGATCGTAGAGGGGGCGGCTTCATCGATGAGCAGTTCTTC.